This T cell receptor (beta chain) was sequenced in a study of high-grade serous ovarian cancer treatment subgroups. The CDR3 has 15 residues. The ends were cut back, 9 bases at V and 3 bases at J, with 20 bases in the middle. In germline, CDR1 is LNHDA, CDR2 SQIVND (reference sequence). Study results and limitations: Higher neoantigen levels went with greater TCR clonal relatedness. Different patients shared almost no repertoire; same-patient tumors shared roughly 0.11 to 0.85. Only CDR3 was analyzed; CDR1 and CDR2 were not. Spatial context was lost because tumors were sequenced in bulk.

As concerns this clone: As yet, its antigen is unknown.

Tumor samples were obtained before definitive surgery or chemotherapy. Here immunoSEQ multiplex PCR was the method, and the copy in TCRdb shows in-frame clones only, minus some. The profile shows fewer than 4,500 clones, more than 65% of them singletons. Sequencing was done on a sample of tumor tissue. The sequence was obtained from a human donor with high-grade serous ovarian cancer. This chain connects TRBV19 to TRBJ1-1, with a weak D call TRBD1 (6 bases). The CDR3 reads CASRDTPRVDTEAFF. CDR3 nucleotides: TGTGCCAGCCGGGACACCCCTCGGGTGGACACTGAAGCTTTCTTT.